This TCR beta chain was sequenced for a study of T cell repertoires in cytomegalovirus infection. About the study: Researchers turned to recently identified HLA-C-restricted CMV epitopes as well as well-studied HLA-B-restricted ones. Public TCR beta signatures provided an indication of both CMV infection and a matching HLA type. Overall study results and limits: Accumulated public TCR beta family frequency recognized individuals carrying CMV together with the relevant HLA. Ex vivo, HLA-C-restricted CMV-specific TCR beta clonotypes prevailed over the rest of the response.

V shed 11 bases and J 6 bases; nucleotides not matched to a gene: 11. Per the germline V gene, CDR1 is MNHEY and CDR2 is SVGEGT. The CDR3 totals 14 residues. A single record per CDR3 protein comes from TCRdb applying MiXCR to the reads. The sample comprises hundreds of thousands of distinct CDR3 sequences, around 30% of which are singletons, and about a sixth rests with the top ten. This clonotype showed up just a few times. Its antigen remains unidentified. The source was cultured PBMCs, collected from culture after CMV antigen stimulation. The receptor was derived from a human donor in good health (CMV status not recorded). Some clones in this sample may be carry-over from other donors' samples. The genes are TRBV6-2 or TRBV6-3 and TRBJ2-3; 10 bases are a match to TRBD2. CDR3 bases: TGTGCCGCCCATCTAGCGGGAGCGGCGGATACGCAGTATTTT. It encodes CAAHLAGAADTQYF.